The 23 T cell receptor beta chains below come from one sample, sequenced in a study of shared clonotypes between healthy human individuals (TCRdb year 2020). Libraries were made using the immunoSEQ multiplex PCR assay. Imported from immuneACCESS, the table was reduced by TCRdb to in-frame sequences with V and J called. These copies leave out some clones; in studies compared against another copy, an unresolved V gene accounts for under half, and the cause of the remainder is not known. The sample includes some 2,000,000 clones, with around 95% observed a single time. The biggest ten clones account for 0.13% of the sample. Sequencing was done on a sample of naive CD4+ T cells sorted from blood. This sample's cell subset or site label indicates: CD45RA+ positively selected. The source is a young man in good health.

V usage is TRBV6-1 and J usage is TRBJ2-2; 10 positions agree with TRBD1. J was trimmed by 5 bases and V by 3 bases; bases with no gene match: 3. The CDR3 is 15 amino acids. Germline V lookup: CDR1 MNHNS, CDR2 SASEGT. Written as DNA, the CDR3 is TGTGCCAGCAGTGACGGACAGGGGGGGACCGGGGAGCTGTTTTTT. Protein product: CASSDGQGGTGELFF.

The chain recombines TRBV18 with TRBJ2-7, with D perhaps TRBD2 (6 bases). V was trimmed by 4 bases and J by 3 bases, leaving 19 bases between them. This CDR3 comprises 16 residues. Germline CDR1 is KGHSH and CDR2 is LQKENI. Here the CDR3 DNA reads TGTGCCAGCTCACGGGGTCGGGTAGCGGAAAACTACGAGCAGTACTTC. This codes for CASSRGRVAENYEQYF.

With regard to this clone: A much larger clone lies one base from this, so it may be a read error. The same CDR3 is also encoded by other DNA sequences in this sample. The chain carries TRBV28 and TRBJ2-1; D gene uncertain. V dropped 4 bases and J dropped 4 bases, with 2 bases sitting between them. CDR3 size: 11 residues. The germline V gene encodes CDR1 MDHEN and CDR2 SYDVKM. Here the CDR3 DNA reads TGTGCCAGCAGTTCTTACAATGAGCAGTTCTTC. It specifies CASSSYNEQFF.

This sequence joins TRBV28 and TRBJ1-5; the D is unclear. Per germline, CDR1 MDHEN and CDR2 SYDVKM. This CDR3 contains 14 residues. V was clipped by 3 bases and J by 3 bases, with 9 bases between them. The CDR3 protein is CASSFSQNNQPQHF. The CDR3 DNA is TGTGCCAGCAGTTTTTCCCAAAACAATCAGCCCCAGCATTTT.

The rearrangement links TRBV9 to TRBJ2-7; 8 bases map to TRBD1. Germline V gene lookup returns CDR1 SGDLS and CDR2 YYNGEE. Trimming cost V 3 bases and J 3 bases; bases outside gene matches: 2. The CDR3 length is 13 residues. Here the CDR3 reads CASSDGQGYEQYF. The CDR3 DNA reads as TGTGCCAGCAGCGACGGACAGGGCTACGAGCAGTACTTC.

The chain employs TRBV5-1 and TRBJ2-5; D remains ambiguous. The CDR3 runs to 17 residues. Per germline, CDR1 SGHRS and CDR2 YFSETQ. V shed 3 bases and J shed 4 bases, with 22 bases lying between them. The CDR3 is CASSSGWAELGLETQYF. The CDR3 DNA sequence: TGCGCCAGCAGCTCAGGATGGGCGGAACTCGGATTAGAGACCCAGTACTTC.

The chain's CDR3 is CASSDPGLPQHF. CDR3 nucleotides: TGTGCCAGCAGTGACCCGGGACTCCCCCAGCATTTT. This chain uses TRBV6-1 with TRBJ1-5; D may be TRBD1 (5 bases). The CDR3 is 12 amino acids. With 3 bases removed from V and 10 bases from J, the gap between germline ends came to 10 bases. CDR1 is MNHNS and CDR2 is SASEGT in the germline V gene.

In nucleotides, the CDR3 is TGCGCCAGCAGCCAAGATGCGTCAGGGACCTCCTACGAGCAGTACTTC. Protein product: CASSQDASGTSYEQYF. This rearrangement joins TRBV4-3 to TRBJ2-7; the D gene could be TRBD1 or TRBD2 (5 bases each). Looked up from germline, CDR1 is LGHNA and CDR2 is YSLEER. CDR3 length equals 16 residues. Trimming took off 0 bases at V and 0 bases at J, with 12 bases between the two ends.

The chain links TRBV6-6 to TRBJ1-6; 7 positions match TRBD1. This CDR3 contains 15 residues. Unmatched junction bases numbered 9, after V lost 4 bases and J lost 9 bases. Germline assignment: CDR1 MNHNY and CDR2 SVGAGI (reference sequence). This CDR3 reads CASSWADRAGSPLHF. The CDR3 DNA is TGTGCCAGCAGTTGGGCTGACAGGGCGGGTTCACCCCTCCACTTT.

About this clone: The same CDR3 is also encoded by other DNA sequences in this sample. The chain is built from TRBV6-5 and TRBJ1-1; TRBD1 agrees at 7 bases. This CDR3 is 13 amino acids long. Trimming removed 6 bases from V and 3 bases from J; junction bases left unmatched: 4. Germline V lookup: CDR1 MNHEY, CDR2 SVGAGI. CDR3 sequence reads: CASSRRGDTEAFF. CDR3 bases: TGTGCCAGCAGCCGCAGGGGGGACACTGAAGCTTTCTTT.

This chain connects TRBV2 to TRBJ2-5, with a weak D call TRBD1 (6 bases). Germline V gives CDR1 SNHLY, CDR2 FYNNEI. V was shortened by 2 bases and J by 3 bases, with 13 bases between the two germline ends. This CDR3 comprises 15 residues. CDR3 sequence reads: CASSERGTPKETQYF. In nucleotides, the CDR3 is TGTGCCAGCAGTGAAAGAGGGACACCAAAAGAGACCCAGTACTTC.

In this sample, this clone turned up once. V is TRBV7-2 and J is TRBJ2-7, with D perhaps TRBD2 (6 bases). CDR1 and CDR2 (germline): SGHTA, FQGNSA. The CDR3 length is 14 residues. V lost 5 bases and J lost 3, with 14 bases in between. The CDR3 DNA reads TGTGCCAGCAGCAACCGGGACTCTTACTACGAGCAGTACTTC. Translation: CASSNRDSYYEQYF.

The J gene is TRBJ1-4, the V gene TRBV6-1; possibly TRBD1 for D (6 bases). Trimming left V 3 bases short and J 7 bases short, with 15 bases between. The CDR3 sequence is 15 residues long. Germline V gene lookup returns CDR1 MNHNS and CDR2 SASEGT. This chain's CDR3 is CASSDPGALGEKLFF. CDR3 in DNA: TGTGCCAGCAGTGACCCGGGGGCCCTTGGTGAAAAACTGTTTTTT.

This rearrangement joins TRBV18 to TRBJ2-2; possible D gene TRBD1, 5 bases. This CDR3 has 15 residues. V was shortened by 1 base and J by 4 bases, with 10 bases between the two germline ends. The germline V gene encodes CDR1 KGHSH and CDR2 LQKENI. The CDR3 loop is CASSPRQGPTGELFF. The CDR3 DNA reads TGTGCCAGCTCACCACGGCAGGGCCCCACCGGGGAGCTGTTTTTT.

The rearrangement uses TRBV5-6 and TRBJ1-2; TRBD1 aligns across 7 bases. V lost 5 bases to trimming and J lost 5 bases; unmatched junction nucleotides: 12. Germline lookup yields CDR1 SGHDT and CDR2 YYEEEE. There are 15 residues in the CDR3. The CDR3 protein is CASSLGQDFFYGYTF. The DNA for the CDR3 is TGTGCCAGCAGTCTAGGACAGGATTTCTTTTATGGCTACACCTTC.

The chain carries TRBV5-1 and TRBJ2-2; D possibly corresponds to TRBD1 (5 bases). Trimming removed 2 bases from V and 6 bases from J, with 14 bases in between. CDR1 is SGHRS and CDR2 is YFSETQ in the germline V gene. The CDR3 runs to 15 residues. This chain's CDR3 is CASSLGQFGSGELFF. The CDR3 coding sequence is TGCGCCAGCAGCTTAGGACAATTTGGCTCCGGGGAGCTGTTTTTT.

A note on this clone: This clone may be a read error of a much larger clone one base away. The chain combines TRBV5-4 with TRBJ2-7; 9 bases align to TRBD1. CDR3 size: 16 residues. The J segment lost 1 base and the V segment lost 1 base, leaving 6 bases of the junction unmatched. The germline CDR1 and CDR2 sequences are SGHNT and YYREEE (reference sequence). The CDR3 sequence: CASSLQGQGGSYEQYF. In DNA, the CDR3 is TGTGCCAGCAGCTTGCAGGGACAGGGAGGGTCCTACGAGCAGTACTTC.

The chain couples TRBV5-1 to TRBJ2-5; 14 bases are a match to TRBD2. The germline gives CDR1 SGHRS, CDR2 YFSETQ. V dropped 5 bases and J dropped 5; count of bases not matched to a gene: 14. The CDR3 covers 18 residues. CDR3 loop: CASSKGGLAGGGWETQYF. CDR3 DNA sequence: TGCGCCAGCAGTAAAGGTGGACTAGCGGGAGGAGGTTGGGAGACCCAGTACTTC.

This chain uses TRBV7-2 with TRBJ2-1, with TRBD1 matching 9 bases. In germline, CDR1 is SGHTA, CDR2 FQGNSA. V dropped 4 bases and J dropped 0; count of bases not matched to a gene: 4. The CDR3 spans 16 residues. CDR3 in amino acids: CASSSLTGGSYNEQFF. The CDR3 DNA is TGTGCCAGCAGCTCTTTGACAGGGGGCTCCTACAATGAGCAGTTCTTC.

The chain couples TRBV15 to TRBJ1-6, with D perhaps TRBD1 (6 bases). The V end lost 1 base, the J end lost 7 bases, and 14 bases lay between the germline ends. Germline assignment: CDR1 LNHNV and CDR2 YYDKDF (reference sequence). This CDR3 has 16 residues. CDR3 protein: CATSRVGGAKNSPLHF. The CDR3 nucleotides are TGTGCCACCAGCAGAGTCGGGGGGGCGAAGAATTCACCCCTCCACTTT.

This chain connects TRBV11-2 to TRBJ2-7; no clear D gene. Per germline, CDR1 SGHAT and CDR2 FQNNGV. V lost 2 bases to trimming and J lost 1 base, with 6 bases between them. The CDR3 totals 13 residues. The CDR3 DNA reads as TGTGCCAGCAGCTTAATACCTTCCTACGAGCAGTACTTC. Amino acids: CASSLIPSYEQYF.

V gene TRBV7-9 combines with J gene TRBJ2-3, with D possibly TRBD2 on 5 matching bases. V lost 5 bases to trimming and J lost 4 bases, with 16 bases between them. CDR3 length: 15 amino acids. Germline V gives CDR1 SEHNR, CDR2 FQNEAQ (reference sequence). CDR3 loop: CASSPGLLGADTQYF. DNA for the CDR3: TGTGCCAGCAGCCCCGGACTCCTTGGGGCAGATACGCAGTATTTT.

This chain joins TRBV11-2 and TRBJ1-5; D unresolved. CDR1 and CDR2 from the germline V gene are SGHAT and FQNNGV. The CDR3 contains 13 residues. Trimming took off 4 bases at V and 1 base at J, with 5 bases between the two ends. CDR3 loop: CASSSRSNQPQHF. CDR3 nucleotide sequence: TGTGCCAGCAGCTCTAGGAGCAATCAGCCCCAGCATTTT.